This T cell receptor (beta chain) was recorded in a study of T cell responses to AZD1222 COVID-19 vaccine. Only one count was recorded for this clone. Trimming removed 0 bases from V and 3 bases from J, with 1 base in between. This CDR3 contains 12 residues. Per the germline V gene, CDR1 is SGDLS and CDR2 is YYNGEE. TCRdb's table, derived via immunoSEQ multiplex PCR, lists solely in-frame clones and lacks some. The sample carries 150,000 to 200,000 clones, 90% recorded once. The origin of this receptor is an adult in good health. V gene TRBV9 combines with J gene TRBJ2-1; no clear D gene. This sample comprised peripheral blood, obtained on day 0 of AZD1222 vaccination. The CDR3 region has the DNA TGTGCCAGCAGCGTAGTCTACAATGAGCAGTTCTTC. Residues: CASSVVYNEQFF.